This T cell receptor beta chain was documented in a study of Graves' ophthalmopathy and Graves' hyperthyroidism. Study information: There was a collection of peripheral blood at initial diagnosis, before any treatment. The study's findings and limits: A model of 13 signatures distinguished ophthalmopathy from stable hyperthyroidism at around 90% sensitivity and 70% to 84% specificity. The model reached 70% to 71% sensitivity and approximately 72% specificity for predicting ophthalmopathy progression.

RNA transcripts served as template for amplifying TCR beta CDR3 sequences. The first round was an RT-PCR with HTBI primers, and the second round was a multiplex PCR. Via MiXCR, TCRdb re-called the multiplex PCR reads, giving one row per CDR3 protein. The sample holds about 400,000 distinct CDR3 sequences; around 18% are singletons and the top ten take roughly 1.4%. This clonotype was counted at least ten times. Its antigen remains unidentified. Moderate-to-severe activity, CAS ≥3, NOSPECS ≥4 and duration under 3 months were recorded for donors with ophthalmopathy. This CDR3 comprises 15 residues. Germline CDR1 and CDR2: LNHNV and YYDKDF (reference sequence). V was pared by 0 bases and J by 6 bases, with 12 bases between.

The chain recombines TRBV15 with TRBJ1-5, with D perhaps TRBD1 (5 bases). The source of this sequence is a woman aged 18-29 years with Graves' ophthalmopathy. The source material was peripheral blood. In nucleotides, the CDR3 is TGTGCCACCAGCAGAGATTATCAGGGTAGTCAGCCCCAGCATTTT. It specifies CATSRDYQGSQPQHF. The whole variable domain, filled in from reference TRBV15 and TRBJ1-5, reads DAMVIQNPRYQVTQFGKPVTLSCSQTLNHNVMYWYQQKSSQAPKLLFHYYDKDFNNEADTPDNFQSRRPNTSFCFLDIRSPGLGDTAMYLCATSRDYQGSQPQHFGDGTRLSIL.